These T cell receptor beta chains were read from a single sample in a study of T cells in localized non-small cell lung cancer. The method was immunoSEQ multiplex PCR; TCRdb's version includes in-frame clones alone and lacks a portion of them. This table holds about 35,000 clones, 75% to 95% found once. The sequencing here drew on peripheral blood mononuclear cells, taken before any cancer treatment. The receptor source for this set is a female donor older than 55 with stage II lung adenocarcinoma. The CDR3 runs from the conserved cysteine through the conserved F or W. A D gene is named only where the DNA matches it firmly. The size field is filled for only some rows; it gives once, few, many or a size class.

size	V	D	J	CDR3
NA	TRBV30	NA	TRBJ1-5	CAWKQQNSNQPQHF
NA	TRBV7-9	NA	TRBJ2-3	CASSLRGSDTQYF
NA	TRBV5-1	NA	TRBJ2-5	CASSPNDLAPQETQYF
NA	TRBV9	NA	TRBJ1-2	CASSVAASSSGYTF
NA	TRBV9	NA	TRBJ1-4	CASSLTPGQGLVATNEKLFF
NA	TRBV27	NA	TRBJ2-2	CASSQNRLQANTGELFF
NA	TRBV7-3	TRBD2	TRBJ2-5	CASSFSGGRWETQYF
NA	TRBV5-4	TRBD1	TRBJ1-6	CASSLVGQEYGWSPLHF
NA	TRBV6-6	TRBD2	TRBJ2-2	CASIYEGGSGELFF
NA	TRBV7-7	NA	TRBJ2-7	CASSLTPNSYEQYF
few	TRBV4-2	TRBD1	TRBJ1-6	CASSSDRDSYNSPLHF
NA	TRBV6-1	NA	TRBJ1-6	CASSDFRTTGSNSPLHF
NA	TRBV6-6	TRBD2	TRBJ2-1	CASSSSRGDYNEQFF
NA	TRBV10-3	NA	TRBJ1-1	CAISEFGPSNTEAFF
NA	TRBV4-2	NA	TRBJ1-4	CASSQNEKLFF
NA	TRBV4-3	NA	TRBJ1-5	CASSQERRQPQHF
NA	TRBV5-1	NA	TRBJ2-5	CASSLEETQYF
once	TRBV30	NA	TRBJ1-2	CAWSGYRPPLVDGYTF
NA	TRBV29-1	NA	TRBJ1-1	CSVAGGAHTEAFF
NA	TRBV4-3	NA	TRBJ1-2	CASSQDARTNYGYTF
NA	TRBV7-3	NA	TRBJ1-3	CASSLAPGGPGNTIYF
once	TRBV6-5	NA	TRBJ1-3	CASSYSGSSGNTIYF
NA	TRBV10-3	TRBD2	TRBJ2-1	CAISETSGSSNEQFF
few	TRBV5-1	NA	TRBJ1-1	CASSVGHRNTEAFF
NA	TRBV4-3	NA	TRBJ1-1	CASSQESHTEAFF
NA	TRBV5-4	NA	TRBJ2-3	CASSLWSTDTQYF
NA	TRBV19	NA	TRBJ2-6	CASSITRSGANVLTF
once	TRBV4-1	NA	TRBJ2-7	CASSQVVTPRSYEQYF
NA	TRBV9	NA	TRBJ1-1	CASSVGGDTEAFF
NA	TRBV7-2	NA	TRBJ1-1	CASSLGRRGNTEAFF
NA	TRBV5-1	NA	TRBJ1-3	CASSLAGQPSSGNTIYF
NA	TRBV5-4	TRBD2	TRBJ2-7	CASSSRLAGVGEQYF
NA	TRBV4-3	TRBD1	TRBJ2-7	CASSHHRRQGRNGIYEQYF
NA	TRBV10-3	NA	TRBJ2-7	CASRDTSYEQYF
NA	TRBV5-1	TRBD1	TRBJ1-5	CASSLGQGEQPQHF
NA	TRBV2	NA	TRBJ1-4	CASSVEANEKLFF
NA	TRBV4-1	NA	TRBJ1-5	CASSQVMAQPQHF
NA	TRBV15	NA	TRBJ1-1	CATSRDRGANTEAFF
NA	TRBV5-1	NA	TRBJ2-1	CASSDPGRPYNEQFF